This TCR beta chain derives from a study of T cells in Graves' hyperthyroidism and ophthalmopathy. Overall study findings and caveats: Blood also contained most expanded thyroid clonotypes above 0.001. The model predicted ophthalmopathy a median around 6 months before onset.

TCR beta CDR3 regions were amplified from RNA transcripts. The HTBI primer set drove a first-round RT-PCR of the TCR CDR3. TCRdb reprocessed the multiplex PCR reads with MiXCR, giving one entry per CDR3 protein. The sample consists of about 500,000 distinct CDR3 sequences, 40% to 50% of them appearing once. Pregnant or lactating patients were excluded, as were those with uncontrolled infection or other autoimmune disease. In making diagnoses, clinical symptoms, serum thyroxine and TRAb, thyroid ultrasound and orbital computed tomography were all used. Comments on this clonotype: Its antigen remains unidentified. This sequence may be a read error, since a much larger clone differs from it by one base.

Per germline, CDR1 ENHRY and CDR2 SYGVKD. The CDR3 spans 11 residues. The V and J ends lost 3 bases and 4 bases respectively, with 4 bases between them. The chain employs TRBV10-3 and TRBJ2-7, with D uncertain. The TCR originated in an adult woman with Graves' disease, either hyperthyroidism or ophthalmopathy (not recorded which). Sequenced material: peripheral blood or thyroid tissue (not recorded which). CDR3 amino acids: CAISDKYEQYF. The DNA of the CDR3 is TGTGCCATCAGTGACAAGTACGAGCAGTACTTC.